One and the same sample provided the 32 T cell receptor beta chains below, sequenced in a study of response to subunit inactivated influenza vaccine. TCRdb ran MiXCR on the RT-PCR reads and lists one entry per CDR3 protein. The sample lists about 620,000 distinct CDR3 sequences, approximately 10% occurring once. The sample here was PBMCs from blood, taken on the day of vaccination. These receptors came from a man aged 45-65 years who received an inactivated influenza vaccine.

This clonotype was detected a few times. J is TRBJ1-3 and V is TRBV7-2, with D hard to call. V was shortened by 2 bases and J by 1 base, with 9 bases between the two germline ends. This CDR3 comprises 15 residues. The germline V gene has CDR1 SGHTA and CDR2 FQGNSA. This chain's CDR3 is CASSLSMQSGNTIYF. The CDR3 nucleotides are TGTGCCAGCAGCTTATCGATGCAGTCTGGAAACACCATATATTTT.

This sequence joins TRBV2 and TRBJ2-5; D is undetermined. Per the germline V gene, CDR1 is SNHLY and CDR2 is FYNNEI. The CDR3 is 14 amino acids. Trimming took 8 bases from V and 1 from J, leaving 14 bases between them. The chain's CDR3 is CASAELLTQETQYF. The CDR3 region has the DNA TGTGCCAGCGCCGAGTTACTAACCCAAGAGACCCAGTACTTC.

V gene TRBV7-2 combines with J gene TRBJ1-1; perhaps TRBD1 as D (5 bases). V was trimmed by 7 bases and J by 6 bases, leaving 15 bases between them. In germline, CDR1 is SGHTA, CDR2 FQGNSA. The CDR3 extends over 13 amino acids. The CDR3 spells CASNSRGRPEAFF. The CDR3, as DNA: TGTGCCAGCAACTCAAGGGGCAGACCTGAAGCTTTCTTT.

The chain uses TRBV12-3 or TRBV12-4 and TRBJ1-1, with a weak D call TRBD1 (6 bases). CDR3 size: 15 residues. The V gene lost 5 bases and the J gene lost 0 bases, with 13 bases spanning the gap. This chain's CDR3 is CASSPSGHMNTEAFF. In DNA, the CDR3 is TGTGCCAGCAGTCCATCGGGACACATGAACACTGAAGCTTTCTTT.

The table lists this clonotype with many counts. V gene TRBV5-1 combines with J gene TRBJ2-7; 7 bases fit TRBD1. Trimming removed 2 bases from V and 1 base from J; junction bases left unmatched: 12. CDR3 size: 17 residues. Germline values: CDR1 SGHRS, CDR2 YFSETQ. The CDR3, as DNA: TGCGCCAGCAGCTTAGCCTTAGGGACAGAAATTTCCTACGAGCAGTACTTC. It encodes CASSLALGTEISYEQYF.

A few counts support this clonotype. The chain employs TRBV24-1 and TRBJ2-1; 7 nucleotides match TRBD2. Germline trimming cut 4 bases from V and 4 bases from J; bases unmatched to any gene: 12. This CDR3 is 17 amino acids long. CDR1 KGHDR and CDR2 SFDVKD come from the germline V gene. DNA of the CDR3: TGTGCCACCAGTGACCTGCCGGGCAGCGGGGCATACAATGAGCAGTTCTTC. Amino acid sequence: CATSDLPGSGAYNEQFF.

This clonotype has a count of ten or more. The chain links TRBV20-1 to TRBJ2-3; 9 bases fit TRBD2. Trimming took 3 bases from V and 5 from J; bases not matched to a gene: 9. Germline V gene data show CDR1 as DFQATT and CDR2 as SNEGSKA (reference sequence). The CDR3 loop spans 15 amino acids. This chain's CDR3 is CSARASSGIEDTQYF. CDR3 DNA: TGCAGTGCTAGGGCGTCTAGCGGGATCGAAGATACGCAGTATTTT.

The V and J genes are TRBV19 and TRBJ2-7, with D perhaps matching TRBD1 or TRBD2 (6 bases each). Germline CDR1 reads LNHDA; CDR2 reads SQIVND (reference sequence). V lost 5 bases to trimming and J lost 7 bases, with 21 bases between them. The CDR3 runs to 15 residues. CDR3 sequence (DNA): TGTGCCAGTAGTTTCCACCTCGGGGGCGTAGCTGAGCAGTACTTC. Protein: CASSFHLGGVAEQYF.

This clonotype was detected a few times. V and J are TRBV4-1 and TRBJ2-3; D is undetermined. Per the germline V gene, CDR1 is MGHRA and CDR2 is YSYEKL. The CDR3 has 13 amino acids. V gave up 2 bases and J gave up 6 bases, with 9 bases separating them. The CDR3 is CASSQYGRDTQYF. The CDR3 nucleotides are TGCGCCAGCAGCCAATATGGCAGGGATACGCAGTATTTT.

This clonotype has just a few counts. The genes are TRBV5-1 and TRBJ2-2, with D perhaps TRBD2 (6 bases). V was cut by 4 bases and J by 2 bases, with 12 bases left in between. The CDR3 extends over 15 amino acids. Germline V gene sequence: CDR1 SGHRS, CDR2 YFSETQ. CDR3 region: CASSGPTSNTGELFF. The CDR3 region has the DNA TGCGCCAGCAGCGGCCCCACTAGCAACACCGGGGAGCTGTTTTTT.

The chain employs TRBV4-2 and TRBJ2-7; 9 positions match TRBD1. CDR1 and CDR2 (germline): LGHNA, YNFKEQ. The ends lost 4 bases at V and 5 bases at J; junction bases unmatched: 15. This CDR3 has 17 residues. This CDR3 reads CASSRTRFGTGLDEQYF. DNA of the CDR3: TGTGCCAGCAGCCGCACAAGATTCGGGACAGGGTTAGACGAGCAGTACTTC.

Many counts were recorded for this clonotype. The chain employs TRBV28 and TRBJ2-5; D perhaps matches TRBD1 (6 bases). The CDR3 consists of 14 residues. Germline assignment: CDR1 MDHEN and CDR2 SYDVKM. V dropped 3 bases and J dropped 2 bases, with 10 bases sitting between them. The CDR3 region is CASSFLGQQETQYF. The CDR3 nucleotides read TGTGCCAGCAGTTTTTTGGGACAACAAGAGACCCAGTACTTC. The whole variable domain, filled in from reference TRBV28 and TRBJ2-5, reads DVKVTQSSRYLVKRTGEKVFLECVQDMDHENMFWYRQDPGLGLRLIYFSYDVKMKEKGDIPEGYSVSREKKERFSLILESASTNQTSMYLCASSFLGQQETQYFGPGTRLLVL.

This chain uses TRBV18 with TRBJ1-1; no firm D call. CDR1 is KGHSH and CDR2 is LQKENI in the germline V gene. The CDR3 totals 13 residues. With 2 bases removed from V and 1 base from J, the gap between germline ends came to 5 bases. The CDR3 nucleotides read TGTGCCAGCTCACCAATGGGGAACACTGAAGCTTTCTTT. It is translated as CASSPMGNTEAFF.

The V gene is TRBV7-2, the J gene TRBJ2-3; TRBD1 agrees at 7 bases. V gave up 5 bases and J gave up 9 bases; unmatched junction bases: 14. Germline V gene sequence: CDR1 SGHTA, CDR2 FQGNSA. This CDR3 spans 15 amino acids. DNA of the CDR3: TGTGCCAGCAGCCCCCGGACAGGACAGAGAGAGACGCAGTATTTT. Its protein product is CASSPRTGQRETQYF.

This clonotype turned up a few times. The chain carries TRBV7-2 and TRBJ2-2; TRBD2 matches 9 bases. The CDR3 has 15 residues. Losses at the gene ends were 4 bases for V and 5 bases for J; bases not matched to a gene: 5. In germline, CDR1 is SGHTA, CDR2 FQGNSA. The DNA of the CDR3 is TGTGCCAGCAGCTGGAGCGGGGGGCTAACCGGGGAGCTGTTTTTT. It codes for CASSWSGGLTGELFF.

J is TRBJ2-7 and V is TRBV20-1, with D perhaps matching TRBD1 or TRBD2 (5 bases each). V gave up 4 bases and J gave up 3 bases, with 13 bases separating them. CDR3 length equals 13 residues. The germline V gene encodes CDR1 DFQATT and CDR2 SNEGSKA (reference sequence). This CDR3 is CSATRQTNYEQYF. In DNA, the CDR3 is TGCAGTGCTACCCGACAGACTAACTACGAGCAGTACTTC.

CDR3 protein: CALCFVSARGGSHTGELFF. The CDR3 coding sequence is TGTGCCCTCTGTTTTGTTAGCGCGCGGGGGGGGTCTCACACCGGGGAGCTGTTTTTT. The rearrangement uses TRBV2 and TRBJ2-2; TRBD2 aligns across 9 bases. There are 19 residues in the CDR3. Germline V gene data show CDR1 as SNHLY and CDR2 as FYNNEI. V was clipped by 11 bases and J by 3 bases; unmatched bases: 22. Looking up the rest from reference TRBV2 and TRBJ2-2 gives the full variable domain: EPEVTQTPSHQVTQMGQEVILRCVPISNHLYFYWYRQILGQKVEFLVSFYNNEISEKSEIFDDQFSVERPDGSNFTLKIRSTKLEDSAMYFCALCFVSARGGSHTGELFFGEGSRLTVL.

Note on this clonotype: A read error may account for a junction end that differs from germline. The genes are TRBV27 and TRBJ1-2; 9 nucleotides align to TRBD1. This CDR3 contains 13 residues. CDR1 MNHEY and CDR2 SMNVEV come from the germline V gene (reference sequence). This chain's CDR3 is CASRQGGAYGYTF. In DNA form, the CDR3 reads TGCGCCTCGCGACAGGGGGGTGCCTATGGCTACACCTTC.

This clonotype was detected a few times. The chain carries TRBV12-3 or TRBV12-4 and TRBJ2-5, with 7 bases aligning to TRBD1. The trim removed 5 bases at V and 9 bases at J, leaving 9 bases unmatched. The CDR3 length is 13 residues. CDR3 DNA sequence: TGTGCCAGCAGTCGCGACAGGGAAGGTGCCCAGTACTTC. Its translation is CASSRDREGAQYF.

A few counts support this clonotype. This chain joins TRBV7-8 and TRBJ1-3; D is possibly TRBD1 (5 bases). The V gene lost 2 bases and the J gene lost 2 bases, with 10 bases spanning the gap. This CDR3 contains 15 residues. Germline V CDR1 and CDR2: SGHVS, FQNEAQ. The CDR3: CASSLPPGTGNTIYF. In nucleotides, the CDR3 is TGTGCCAGCAGCTTACCACCAGGGACTGGAAACACCATATATTTT.

The gene calls are TRBV10-3 and TRBJ2-7, with TRBD2 as a possible D gene (6 bases). The CDR3 is 13 amino acids. V dropped 7 bases and J dropped 5 bases, with 15 bases sitting between them. CDR1 is ENHRY, CDR2 SYGVKD, per germline. CDR3 DNA sequence: TGTGCCATCAACCTATCGGAGGGCGACGAGCAGTACTTC. It encodes CAINLSEGDEQYF.

This clonotype has just a few counts. The chain couples TRBV28 to TRBJ2-3, with TRBD2 matching 9 bases. This CDR3 is 16 amino acids long. The V gene end was trimmed by 2 bases and the J gene end by 2 bases; junction bases not matched to a gene: 5. Germline assignment: CDR1 MDHEN and CDR2 SYDVKM. DNA of the CDR3: TGTGCCAGCAGTTTAGGAGTAGCGGGAGTCACAGATACGCAGTATTTT. Translating it yields CASSLGVAGVTDTQYF.

This clonotype came up a few times. The rearrangement joins TRBV5-8 to TRBJ1-2; unclear D gene. The CDR3 is 15 residues long. V lost 0 bases and J 3 bases, leaving 12 bases between the germline ends. Germline CDR1 is SGHTS and CDR2 is YDEGEE. This CDR3 reads CASSLGRRRYYGYTF. DNA for the CDR3: TGTGCCAGCAGCTTGGGGAGGCGCAGATACTATGGCTACACCTTC.

The gene calls are TRBV5-8 and TRBJ1-1, with D possibly matching TRBD1 (5 bases). Trimming took off 2 bases at V and 9 bases at J, with 11 bases between the two ends. Per germline, CDR1 SGHTS and CDR2 YDEGEE. CDR3 size: 12 residues. The CDR3 DNA reads TGTGCCAGCAGCTTTTTAGCAGGGAAAGCTTTCTTT. Its translation: CASSFLAGKAFF.

The V gene is TRBV19, the J gene TRBJ2-7; 12 bases are a match to TRBD1. The CDR3 has 16 amino acids. From germline, CDR1 is LNHDA and CDR2 SQIVND (reference sequence). J lost 6 bases, V lost 4 bases, and 10 bases had no gene match. CDR3 nucleotide sequence: TGTGCCAGTAGTACCCACGCCGGGACAGGGGGCCTCGAGCAGTACTTC. It codes for CASSTHAGTGGLEQYF.

J is TRBJ2-1 and V is TRBV4-1; maybe TRBD2 (5 bases). CDR3 size: 18 residues. The ends were cut back, 0 bases at V and 8 bases at J, with 23 bases in the middle. Germline values: CDR1 MGHRA, CDR2 YSYEKL. DNA for the CDR3: TGCGCCAGCAGCCAAGATAATGGGAGTGGTCCCAAAACCGATGAGCAGTTCTTC. The encoded protein is CASSQDNGSGPKTDEQFF.

This clonotype appeared many times. The V call is TRBV7-8, the J call TRBJ2-3, with D perhaps TRBD2 (5 bases). Germline loops: CDR1 SGHVS, CDR2 FQNEAQ. Trimming took off 7 bases at V and 1 base at J, with 12 bases between the two ends. The CDR3 consists of 14 residues. Here the CDR3 reads CASKREPRTDTQYF. The CDR3 coding sequence is TGTGCCAGCAAGAGGGAGCCTCGCACAGATACGCAGTATTTT.

This clonotype was counted a few times. The gene calls are TRBV4-2 and TRBJ1-1, with D tentatively TRBD1 (6 bases). CDR1 is LGHNA, CDR2 YNFKEQ, per germline. There are 16 residues in the CDR3. Between the trimmed V and J ends, which lost 4 bases and 4 bases, there was a span of 19 bases. CDR3 sequence (DNA): TGTGCCAGCAGCCTCTTTAGGTCACAGGGACCCACTGAAGCTTTCTTT. It is translated as CASSLFRSQGPTEAFF.

This clonotype was counted a few times. The V gene is TRBV7-8, the J gene TRBJ2-7, with a weak D call TRBD2 (6 bases). CDR3 length: 13 residues. Deletions cut 6 bases from V and 0 bases from J, with 9 bases between. Germline-derived CDR1 and CDR2 are SGHVS and FQNEAQ. DNA for the CDR3: TGTGCCAGCAGGTGGGAGGACTCCTACGAGCAGTACTTC. This encodes CASRWEDSYEQYF.

This clonotype has just a few counts. The J gene is TRBJ2-1, the V gene TRBV12-3 or TRBV12-4, with 11 bases identical to TRBD2. V gave up 2 bases and J gave up 15 bases; unmatched junction bases: 3. The CDR3 loop spans 12 amino acids. The chain's CDR3 is CASSLPTSGRFF. In DNA form, the CDR3 reads TGTGCCAGCAGTTTACCCACTAGCGGGAGGTTCTTC.

This clonotype was observed a few times. V and J are TRBV5-5 and TRBJ2-5; D tentatively fits TRBD1 or TRBD2 (5 bases each). Deletions cut 0 bases from V and 4 bases from J, with 10 bases between. The germline gives CDR1 SGHKS, CDR2 YYEKEE (reference sequence). The CDR3 loop spans 14 amino acids. Here the CDR3 DNA reads TGTGCCAGCAGCTTGGATCTGAGGGGAGAGACCCAGTACTTC. Its translation is CASSLDLRGETQYF.

This clonotype was recorded a few times. J is TRBJ1-6 and V is TRBV7-9; 7 positions agree with TRBD1. Germline V gene lookup returns CDR1 SEHNR and CDR2 FQNEAQ (reference sequence). The V gene end was trimmed by 1 base and the J gene end by 14 bases; junction bases not matched to a gene: 8. This CDR3 has 14 amino acids. CDR3 amino acids: CASSLGQGSATLHF. The DNA of the CDR3 is TGTGCCAGCAGCTTAGGACAGGGAAGTGCAACCCTCCACTTT.